The clone carrying this T cell receptor (beta chain) turned up a few times. Its antigen is unidentified. CDR1 and CDR2 (germline): SGHVS, FNYEAQ. The V end was cut by 6 bases, the J end by 0 bases, with 18 bases between. The CDR3 is 17 residues long. This entry comes from a study of cytomegalovirus exposure and HLA in healthy donors. General observations from the study: Beyond CMV serostatus, there was no information to go on about immune exposure.

Use of 60 Vbeta and 13 Jbeta primers characterized the PCR. Libraries were prepared by immunoSEQ multiplex PCR; TCRdb keeps only in-frame clonotypes and omits some of them. The repertoire holds around 130,000 clones, with roughly three fifths as singletons. The sequence was obtained from a man younger than 30 in good health and CMV-seronegative. The specimen sequenced was PBMCs. The chain combines TRBV7-6 with TRBJ1-3; a weak D match, TRBD1 (6 bases). CDR3 bases: TGTGCCAGCAGACCCAACCGGGACACCGACTCTGGAAACACCATATATTTT. Translation gives CASRPNRDTDSGNTIYF.